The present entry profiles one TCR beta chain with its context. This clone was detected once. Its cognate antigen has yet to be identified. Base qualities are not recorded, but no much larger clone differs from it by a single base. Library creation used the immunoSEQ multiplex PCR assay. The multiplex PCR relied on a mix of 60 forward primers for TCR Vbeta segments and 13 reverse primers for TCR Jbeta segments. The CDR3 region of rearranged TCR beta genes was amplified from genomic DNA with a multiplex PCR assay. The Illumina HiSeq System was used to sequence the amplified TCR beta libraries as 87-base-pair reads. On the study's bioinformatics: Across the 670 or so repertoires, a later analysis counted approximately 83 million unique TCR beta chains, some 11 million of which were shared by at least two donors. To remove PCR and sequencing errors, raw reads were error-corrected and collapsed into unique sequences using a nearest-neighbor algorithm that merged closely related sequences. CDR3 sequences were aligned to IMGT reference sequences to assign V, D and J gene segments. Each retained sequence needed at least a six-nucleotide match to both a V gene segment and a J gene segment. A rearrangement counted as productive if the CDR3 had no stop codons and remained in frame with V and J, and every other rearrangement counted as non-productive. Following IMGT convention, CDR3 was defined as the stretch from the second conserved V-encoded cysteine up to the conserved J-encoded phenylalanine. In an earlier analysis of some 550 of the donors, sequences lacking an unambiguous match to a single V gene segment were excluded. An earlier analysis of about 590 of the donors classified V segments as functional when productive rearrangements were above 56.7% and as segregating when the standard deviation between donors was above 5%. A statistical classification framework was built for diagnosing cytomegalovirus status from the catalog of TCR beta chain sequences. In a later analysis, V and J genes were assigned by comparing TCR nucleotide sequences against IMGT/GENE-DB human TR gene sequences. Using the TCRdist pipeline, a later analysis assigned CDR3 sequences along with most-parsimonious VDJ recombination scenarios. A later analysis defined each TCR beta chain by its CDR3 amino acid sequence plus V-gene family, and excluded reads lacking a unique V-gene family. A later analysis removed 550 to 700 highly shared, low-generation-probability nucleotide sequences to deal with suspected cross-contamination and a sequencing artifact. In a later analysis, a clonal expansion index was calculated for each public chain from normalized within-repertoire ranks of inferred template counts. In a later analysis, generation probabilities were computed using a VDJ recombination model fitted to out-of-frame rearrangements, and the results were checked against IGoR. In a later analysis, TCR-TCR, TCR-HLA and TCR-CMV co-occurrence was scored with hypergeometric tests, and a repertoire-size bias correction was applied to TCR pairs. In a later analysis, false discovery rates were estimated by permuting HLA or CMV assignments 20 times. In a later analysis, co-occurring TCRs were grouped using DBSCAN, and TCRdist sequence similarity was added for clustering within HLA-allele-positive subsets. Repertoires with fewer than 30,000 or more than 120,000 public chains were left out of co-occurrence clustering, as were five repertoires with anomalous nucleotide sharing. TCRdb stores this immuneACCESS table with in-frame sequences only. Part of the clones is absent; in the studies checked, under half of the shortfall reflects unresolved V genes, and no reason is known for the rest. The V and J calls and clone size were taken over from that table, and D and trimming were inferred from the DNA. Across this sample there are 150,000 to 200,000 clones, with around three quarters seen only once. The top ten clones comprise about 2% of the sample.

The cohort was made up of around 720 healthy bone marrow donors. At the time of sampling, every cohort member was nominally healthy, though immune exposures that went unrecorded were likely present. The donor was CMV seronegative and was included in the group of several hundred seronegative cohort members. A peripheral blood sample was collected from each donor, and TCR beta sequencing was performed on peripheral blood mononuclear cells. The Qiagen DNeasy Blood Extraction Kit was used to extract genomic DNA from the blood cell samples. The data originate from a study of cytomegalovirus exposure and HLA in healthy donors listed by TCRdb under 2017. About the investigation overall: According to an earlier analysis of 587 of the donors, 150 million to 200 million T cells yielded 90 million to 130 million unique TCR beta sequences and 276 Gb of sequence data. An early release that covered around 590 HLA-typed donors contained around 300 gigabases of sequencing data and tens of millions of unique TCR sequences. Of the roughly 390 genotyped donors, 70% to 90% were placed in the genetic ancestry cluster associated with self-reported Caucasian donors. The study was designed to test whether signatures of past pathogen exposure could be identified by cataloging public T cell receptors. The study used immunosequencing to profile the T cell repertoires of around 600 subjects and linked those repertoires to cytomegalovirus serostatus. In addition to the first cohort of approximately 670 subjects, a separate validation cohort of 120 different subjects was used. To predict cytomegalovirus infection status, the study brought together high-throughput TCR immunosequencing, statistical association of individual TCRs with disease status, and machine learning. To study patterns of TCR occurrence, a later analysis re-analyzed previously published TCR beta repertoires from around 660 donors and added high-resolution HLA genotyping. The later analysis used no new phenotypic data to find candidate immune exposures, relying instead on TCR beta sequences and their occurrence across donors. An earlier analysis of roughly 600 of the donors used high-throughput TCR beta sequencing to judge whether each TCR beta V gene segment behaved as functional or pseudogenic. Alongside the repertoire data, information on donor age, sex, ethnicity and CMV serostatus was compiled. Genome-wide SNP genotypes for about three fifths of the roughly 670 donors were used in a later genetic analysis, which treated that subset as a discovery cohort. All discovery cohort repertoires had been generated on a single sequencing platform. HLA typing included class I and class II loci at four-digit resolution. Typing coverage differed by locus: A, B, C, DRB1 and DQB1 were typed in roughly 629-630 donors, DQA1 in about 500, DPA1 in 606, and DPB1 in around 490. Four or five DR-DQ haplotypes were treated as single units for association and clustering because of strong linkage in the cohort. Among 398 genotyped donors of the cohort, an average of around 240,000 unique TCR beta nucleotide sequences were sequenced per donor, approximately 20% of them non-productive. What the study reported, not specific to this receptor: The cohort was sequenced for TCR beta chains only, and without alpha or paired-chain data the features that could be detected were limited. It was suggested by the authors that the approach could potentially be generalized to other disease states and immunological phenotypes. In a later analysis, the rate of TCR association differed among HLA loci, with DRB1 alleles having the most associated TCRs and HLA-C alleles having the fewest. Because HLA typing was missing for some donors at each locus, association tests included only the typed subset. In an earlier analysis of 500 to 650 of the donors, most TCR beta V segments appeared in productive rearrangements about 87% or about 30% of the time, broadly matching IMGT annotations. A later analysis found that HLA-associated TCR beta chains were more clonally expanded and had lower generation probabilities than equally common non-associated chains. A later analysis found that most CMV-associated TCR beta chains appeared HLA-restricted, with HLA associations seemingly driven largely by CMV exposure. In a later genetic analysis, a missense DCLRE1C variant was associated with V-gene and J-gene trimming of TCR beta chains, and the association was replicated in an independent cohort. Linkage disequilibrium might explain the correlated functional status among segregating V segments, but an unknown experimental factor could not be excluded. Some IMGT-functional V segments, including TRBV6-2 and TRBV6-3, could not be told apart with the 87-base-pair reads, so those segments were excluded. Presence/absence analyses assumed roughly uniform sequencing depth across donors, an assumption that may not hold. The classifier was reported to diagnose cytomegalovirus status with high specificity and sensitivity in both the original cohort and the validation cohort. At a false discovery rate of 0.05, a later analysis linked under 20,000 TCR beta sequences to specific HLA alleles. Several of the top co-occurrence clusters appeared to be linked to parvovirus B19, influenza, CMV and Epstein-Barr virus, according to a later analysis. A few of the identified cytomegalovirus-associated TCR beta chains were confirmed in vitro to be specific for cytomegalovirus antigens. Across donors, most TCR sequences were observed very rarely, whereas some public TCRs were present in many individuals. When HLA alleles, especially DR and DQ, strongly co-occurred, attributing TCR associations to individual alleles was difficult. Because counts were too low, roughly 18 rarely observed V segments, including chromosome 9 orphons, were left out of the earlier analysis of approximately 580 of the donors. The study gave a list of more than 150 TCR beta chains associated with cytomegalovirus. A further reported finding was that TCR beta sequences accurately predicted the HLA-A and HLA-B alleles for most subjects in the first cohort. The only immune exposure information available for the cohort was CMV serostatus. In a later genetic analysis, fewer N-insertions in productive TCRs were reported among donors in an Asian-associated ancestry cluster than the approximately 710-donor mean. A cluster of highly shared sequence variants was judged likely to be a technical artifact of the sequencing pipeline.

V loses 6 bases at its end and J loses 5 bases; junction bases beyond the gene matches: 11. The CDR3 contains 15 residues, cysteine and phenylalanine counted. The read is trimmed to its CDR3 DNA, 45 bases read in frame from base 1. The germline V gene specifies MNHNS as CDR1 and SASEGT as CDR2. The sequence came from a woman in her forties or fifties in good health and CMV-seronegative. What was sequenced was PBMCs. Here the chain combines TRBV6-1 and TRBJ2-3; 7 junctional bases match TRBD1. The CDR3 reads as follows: CASRPRTGWQDTQYF. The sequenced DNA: TGTGCCAGCAGACCACGGACAGGATGGCAAGATACGCAGTATTTT.